Listed below are T cell receptor beta chains from one sample, sequenced in a study of identical twins. From the 5' RACE reads, TCRdb called clonotypes with MiXCR, one entry per CDR3 protein. This sample has about 900,000 distinct CDR3 sequences, with around 12% found just once. The data also belong to a second study, concerning yellow fever vaccine responses in identical twins.

The sample taken for sequencing was PBMCs. These receptors were collected from a woman under 30 in good health. Each CDR3 is given with its conserved first and last residue. A D gene is named only where the DNA matches it firmly. Not every row has a clone size; where given, it reads once, few, many or a size class.

size	D	V	J	DNA	CDR3
few	.	TRBV13	TRBJ2-3	TGTGCCAGCAGCTTAAATTTCGCGGACGGACGACAGTATTTT	CASSLNFADGRQYF
.	.	TRBV15	TRBJ1-1	TGTGCCACCAGCAGAGAATCGGGCAGGGTGTCCGCTTTCTTT	CATSRESGRVSAFF
.	TRBD2	TRBV29-1	TRBJ2-1	TGCAGCGTTGTATCCGGACTAGCGGGGAATGAGCAGTTCTTC	CSVVSGLAGNEQFF
few	.	TRBV20-1	TRBJ2-4	TGCAGTGCTAGATTAGGGGGGGTAGCCAAAAACATTCAGTACTTC	CSARLGGVAKNIQYF
few	.	TRBV7-9	TRBJ1-1	TGTGCCAGCAGCTTAGGGGTTCCTGAAGCTTTCTTT	CASSLGVPEAFF
few	TRBD2	TRBV6-1	TRBJ2-3	TGTGCCACCAAGACTAGCGGCACAGATACGCAGTATTTT	CATKTSGTDTQYF
few	.	TRBV20-1	TRBJ2-3	TGCAGTGCTAGACCTAAGCGGTTCACAGATACGCAGTATTTT	CSARPKRFTDTQYF
.	.	TRBV3-1	TRBJ2-7	TGTGCCAGCAGCCAAGGGGGGATACGATACAATGAGCAGTACTTC	CASSQGGIRYNEQYF
.	.	TRBV7-2	TRBJ1-1	TGTGCCAGCAGCATAAAGACAGCGAACACTGAAGCTTTCTTT	CASSIKTANTEAFF
.	.	TRBV7-2	TRBJ2-1	TGTGCCAGCAGCGTAAGCTCCAGTTCCTACAATGAGCAGTTCTTC	CASSVSSSSYNEQFF
few	.	TRBV21-1	TRBJ1-2	TGTGCCAGCAGCAAAGTCGGGACAGGGTTTTATGGCTACACCTTC	CASSKVGTGFYGYTF
many	.	TRBV20-1	TRBJ1-4	TGCAGTGCTGGAGGACGGCGGAATGAAAAACTGTTTTTT	CSAGGRRNEKLFF
.	.	TRBV24-1	TRBJ2-3	TGTGCCACCAGTAGGCAGAGCACAGATACGCAGTATTTT	CATSRQSTDTQYF
few	.	TRBV6-1	TRBJ2-5	TGTGCCAGCATGAAAGACGGGAGTGGAGAGACCCAGTACTTC	CASMKDGSGETQYF
.	TRBD1	TRBV6-1	TRBJ2-2	TGTGCCAGCACGGGGACAGGGGGCCTGGCGAACACCGGGGAGCTGTTTTTT	CASTGTGGLANTGELFF
.	TRBD2	TRBV6-5	TRBJ2-3	TGTGCCAGCAGTTACGGTATCGGGGGGGTAACAGATACGCAGTATTTT	CASSYGIGGVTDTQYF
.	.	TRBV28	TRBJ2-5	TGTGCCAGCAATAGGGTGGAACAAGAGACCCAGTACTTC	CASNRVEQETQYF
.	.	TRBV6-2/TRBV6-3	TRBJ2-1	TGTGCCAGCTCGTCCCTGGCGACGGTCTACAATGAGCAGTTCTTC	CASSSLATVYNEQFF
many	TRBD2	TRBV5-1	TRBJ2-1	TGCGCCAGCAGCTTACGTCCCGGGACTAGCGGGATTTGGAGCTCCTACAATGAGCAGTTCTTC	CASSLRPGTSGIWSSYNEQFF
many	TRBD1	TRBV5-1	TRBJ1-5	TGCGCCAGCAGCCCGACAGGGGGGGATCAGCCCCAGCATTTT	CASSPTGGDQPQHF
few	.	TRBV5-1	TRBJ2-2	TGCGCCAGCAGCTTGGGACAAACCCCAGCCGGGGAGCTGTTTTTT	CASSLGQTPAGELFF
few	TRBD2	TRBV11-2	TRBJ2-3	TGTGCCAGCAGCTTACAGGCTAGCGGGGGGCCTGGTGCTAGCACAGATACGCAGTATTTT	CASSLQASGGPGASTDTQYF
.	TRBD2	TRBV7-8	TRBJ2-7	TGTGCCAGCAGCTCAGTCCCGGGACTAGCGGCGTACGAGCAGTACTTC	CASSSVPGLAAYEQYF
few	.	TRBV13	TRBJ2-6	TGTGCCAGCAGCTCTCCCAGCGGCGGCTCCACCTCTGGGGCCAACGTCCTGACTTTC	CASSSPSGGSTSGANVLTF
few	.	TRBV5-1	TRBJ2-7	TGCGCCAGCAGCTTGCAAGTAACCGGCTCCTACGAGCAGTACTTC	CASSLQVTGSYEQYF
few	TRBD1	TRBV6-1	TRBJ1-2	TGTGCCAGCAGGAGAGGGACAGCAGATAACTATGGCTACACCTTC	CASRRGTADNYGYTF
.	TRBD1	TRBV4-1	TRBJ1-2	TGCGCCAGCAGCCAACGGGACAGGCGAAAGGTTGGCTACACCTTC	CASSQRDRRKVGYTF
.	.	TRBV12-3/TRBV12-4	TRBJ2-5	TGTGCCAGCAGTAGAAACCGGGAGACCCAGTACTTC	CASSRNRETQYF
.	TRBD1	TRBV12-3/TRBV12-4	TRBJ2-1	TGTGCCAGCAGTTTAAGGGTCCTCGGACAGGCTTTTCACAATGAGCAGTTCTTC	CASSLRVLGQAFHNEQFF
.	.	TRBV19	TRBJ1-5	TGTGCCAGTAGTATGTCCGGGGATCAGCCCCAGCATTTT	CASSMSGDQPQHF
.	.	TRBV10-3	TRBJ1-3	TGTGCCATCAGTGGAAGCTCTGGAAACACCATATATTTT	CAISGSSGNTIYF
many	.	TRBV3-1	TRBJ1-2	TGTGCCAGCAGCCAACGGGGGGGCTATGGCTACACCTTC	CASSQRGGYGYTF
once	TRBD1	TRBV28	TRBJ2-3	TGTGCCAGCAGAGCCCGGGACAGGGGGGATACGCAGTATTTT	CASRARDRGDTQYF
.	TRBD1	TRBV15	TRBJ2-1	TGTGCCACCAGCAGAGTGGGACAGGGGGCTCATGAGCAGTTCTTC	CATSRVGQGAHEQFF
.	TRBD1	TRBV6-2/TRBV6-3	TRBJ1-2	TGTGCCAGCAGTTACCCAGGGACAGACTATGGCTACACCTTC	CASSYPGTDYGYTF
.	.	TRBV24-1	TRBJ2-3	TGTGCCACCAGTGATCCGGCGGGTAGCACAGATACGCAGTATTTT	CATSDPAGSTDTQYF
many	TRBD1	TRBV5-1	TRBJ1-1	TGTGCCAGCAGTCCGAGGACAGGGCTGAACACTGAAGCTTTCTTT	CASSPRTGLNTEAFF
.	.	TRBV7-9	TRBJ2-7	TGTGCCAGCAGCTCCGATAGGAACCCAGTTCCCTACGAGCAGTACTTC	CASSSDRNPVPYEQYF
many	.	TRBV5-1	TRBJ1-6	TGCGCCAGCAGCGGGGGACAAAATCTAGTCTCCTATAATTCACCCCTCCACTTT	CASSGGQNLVSYNSPLHF
few	TRBD1	TRBV24-1	TRBJ1-1	TGTGCCACCAGGTACTGGACAGGGGCTTTCTTT	CATRYWTGAFF
few	.	TRBV5-6	TRBJ1-1	TGTGCCAGCAGCCCAGCTCGTCAGTTCAGGACTGAAGCTTTCTTT	CASSPARQFRTEAFF
.	.	TRBV7-9	TRBJ1-4	TGTGCCAGCAGCGGAGGATTGTTCCCGAATGAAAAACTGTTTTTT	CASSGGLFPNEKLFF
many	.	TRBV6-5	TRBJ2-5	TGTGCCAGCAGTTATGCCGGAGTACAAGAGACCCAGTACTTC	CASSYAGVQETQYF
few	.	TRBV7-6	TRBJ2-7	TGTGCCAGCAGCCCTTCGGAGTTTGGGTACGAGCAGTACTTC	CASSPSEFGYEQYF
.	TRBD2	TRBV11-1	TRBJ2-3	TGTGCCAGCAGCACGACTAGCGGGAGGGCCAACCCCCGAGAATCGACAGATACGCAGTATTTT	CASSTTSGRANPRESTDTQYF
.	TRBD2	TRBV12-3/TRBV12-4	TRBJ2-1	TGTGCCAGCAGTTTAGGTTTATCTAGCGGCAATGAGCAGTTCTTC	CASSLGLSSGNEQFF
.	.	TRBV6-1	TRBJ2-7	TGTGCCAGCCTTGGGCGGAAGACTTCCTACGAGCAGTACTTC	CASLGRKTSYEQYF